Sequencing of this T cell receptor beta chain was carried out in a study of cytomegalovirus exposure and HLA in healthy donors. The CDR3 extends over 14 amino acids. Per germline, CDR1 SQVTM and CDR2 ANQGSEA. V dropped 4 bases and J dropped 4; count of bases not matched to a gene: 6. Study-wide results and limits: Later examination showed HLA-associated TCR beta chains had greater clonal expansion than equally common others. Reportedly, HLA-A and HLA-B alleles of most subjects were accurately predicted from TCR beta. Highly shared sequence variants in one cluster were likely a sequencing artifact. Under in vitro conditions, a few CMV-associated chains were confirmed as specific for CMV antigens.

On this clone itself: What it recognizes is unknown.

With 60 Vbeta and 13 Jbeta primers, the PCR was carried out. Produced via immunoSEQ multiplex PCR; TCRdb's table is partial and in-frame only. Here the sample spans around 80,000 clones, about four fifths being singletons. Material: PBMCs. The genes are TRBV29-1 and TRBJ1-3; 8 bases line up with TRBD1. The TCR sequence derives from a man aged 40-50 years in good health and CMV-seronegative. In DNA form, the CDR3 reads TGCAGCGTTGGTATGGACAGGGCCGGAAACACCATATATTTT. Translated, it gives CSVGMDRAGNTIYF.